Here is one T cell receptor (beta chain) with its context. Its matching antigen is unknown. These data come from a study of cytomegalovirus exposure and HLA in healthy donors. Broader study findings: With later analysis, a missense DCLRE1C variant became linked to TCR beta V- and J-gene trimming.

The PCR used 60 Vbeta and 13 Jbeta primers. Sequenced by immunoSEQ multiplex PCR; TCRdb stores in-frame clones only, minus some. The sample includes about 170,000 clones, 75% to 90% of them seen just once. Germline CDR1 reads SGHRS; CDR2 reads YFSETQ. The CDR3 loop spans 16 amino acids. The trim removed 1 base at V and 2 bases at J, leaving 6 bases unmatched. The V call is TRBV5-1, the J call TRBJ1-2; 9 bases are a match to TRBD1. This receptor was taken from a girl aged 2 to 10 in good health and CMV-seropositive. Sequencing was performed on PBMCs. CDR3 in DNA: TGCGCCAGCAGCTTGACAGGGGGCGCAGGAAACTATGGCTACACCTTC. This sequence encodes CASSLTGGAGNYGYTF.